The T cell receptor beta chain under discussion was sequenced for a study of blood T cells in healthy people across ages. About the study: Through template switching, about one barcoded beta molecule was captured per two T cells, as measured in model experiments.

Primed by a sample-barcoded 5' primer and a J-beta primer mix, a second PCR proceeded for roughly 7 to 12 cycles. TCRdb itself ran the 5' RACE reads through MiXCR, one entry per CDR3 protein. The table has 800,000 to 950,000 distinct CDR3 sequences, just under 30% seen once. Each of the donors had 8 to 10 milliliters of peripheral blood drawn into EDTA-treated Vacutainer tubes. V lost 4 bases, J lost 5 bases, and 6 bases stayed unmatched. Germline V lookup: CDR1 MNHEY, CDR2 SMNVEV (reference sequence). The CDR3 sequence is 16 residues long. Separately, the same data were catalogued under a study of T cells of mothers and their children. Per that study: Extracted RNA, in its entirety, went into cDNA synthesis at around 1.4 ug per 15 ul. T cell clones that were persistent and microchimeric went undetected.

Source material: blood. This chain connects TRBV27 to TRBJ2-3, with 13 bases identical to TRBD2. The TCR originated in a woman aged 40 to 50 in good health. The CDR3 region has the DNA TGTGCCAGCAGTTCCGGACTAGCGGGAGTTAGAGATACGCAGTATTTT. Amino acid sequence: CASSSGLAGVRDTQYF.